The 27 T cell receptor beta chains below were found in one sample sequenced in a study of CD8+CD57+ T cells in acquired aplastic anemia. Patients sequenced had flow cytometry evidence of CD8+CD57+ cell expansion. Genomic DNA served as template for TCR beta VDJ and CDR3 profiling. TCRdb analysed the reads with MiXCR anew, one entry per CDR3 protein. The profile shows 160,000 or so distinct CDR3 sequences, about 70% of them singletons. The source material was sorted CD4+, CD8+, or CD8+CD57+ T cells (not recorded which) from PBMCs. The receptors shown here come from a human donor with aplastic anemia.

The J gene is TRBJ1-4, the V gene TRBV20-1; possible D gene TRBD1, 6 bases. The CDR3 length is 14 residues. CDR1 and CDR2 from the germline V gene are DFQATT and SNEGSKA (reference sequence). V was shortened by 6 bases and J by 3 bases, with 14 bases between the two germline ends. The CDR3 loop reads CSAPSGAANEKLFF. CDR3 nucleotides: TGCAGTGCCCCCTCGGGGGCGGCTAATGAAAAACTGTTTTTT.

The rearrangement joins TRBV20-1 to TRBJ2-6; D gene ambiguous. The CDR3 has 16 amino acids. The germline V and J ends were trimmed by 1 base and 0 bases, with 10 bases remaining between them. Germline V gene data show CDR1 as DFQATT and CDR2 as SNEGSKA (reference sequence). The CDR3 coding sequence is TGCAGTGCTAGAGGCCAGACACACTCTGGGGCCAACGTCCTGACTTTC. Translation gives CSARGQTHSGANVLTF.

In regard to this clonotype: An end of the junction does not agree with germline; a read error may underlie this. The chain uses TRBV9 and TRBJ1-2; TRBD1 agrees at 7 bases. The germline V gene has CDR1 SGDLS and CDR2 YYNGEE. This CDR3 contains 14 residues. The CDR3, as DNA: TGCGCCAGCAGCTTGGGGGGGACAGACTATGGCTACACCTTC. Translating gives CASSLGGTDYGYTF.

The chain employs TRBV10-1 and TRBJ2-7; TRBD2 aligns across 7 bases. There are 16 residues in the CDR3. V shed 1 base, J shed 6 bases, and the junction held 12 bases outside the gene matches. Germline lookup yields CDR1 WNHNN and CDR2 SYGVQD (reference sequence). In nucleotides, the CDR3 is TGCGCCAGCAGTGAGTACGATGCGGGAGTTGCGGTCGAGCAGTACTTC. Protein product: CASSEYDAGVAVEQYF.

In this sample, this clonotype turned up a few times. The chain carries TRBV19 and TRBJ1-4; no reliable D call. Trimming cost V 5 bases and J 5 bases, with 9 bases left between them. The V gene's germline CDR1 is LNHDA and CDR2 SQIVND (reference sequence). There are 13 residues in the CDR3. CDR3 region: CASSVGLNEKLFF. The CDR3 region has the DNA TGTGCCAGTAGTGTCGGTCTCAATGAAAAACTGTTTTTT.

This chain joins TRBV5-6 and TRBJ2-7; 12 bases are a match to TRBD1. The V segment lost 3 bases and the J segment 7 bases; nucleotides outside the gene matches: 5. In germline, CDR1 is SGHDT, CDR2 YYEEEE. The CDR3 runs 14 residues. The CDR3 protein is CASSWKGQGAEQYF. DNA of the CDR3: TGTGCCAGCAGCTGGAAGGGACAGGGGGCGGAGCAGTACTTC.

V usage is TRBV4-3 and J usage is TRBJ2-2; TRBD1 matches at 11 bases. This CDR3 has 17 residues. From germline, CDR1 is LGHNA and CDR2 YSLEER. J lost 6 bases, V lost 0 bases, and 6 bases had no gene match. This chain's CDR3 is CASSQDFGTGGAGELFF. DNA for the CDR3: TGCGCCAGCAGCCAAGATTTCGGGACAGGGGGTGCCGGGGAGCTGTTTTTT.

The table lists this clonotype with a few counts. The rearrangement links TRBV15 to TRBJ1-2; D is unclear. V lost 0 bases and J 1 base, leaving 12 bases between the germline ends. The CDR3 consists of 16 residues. Germline CDR1 LNHNV, CDR2 YYDKDF (reference sequence). The CDR3 sequence is CATSRDAAERNYGYTF. CDR3 in DNA: TGTGCCACCAGCAGAGACGCGGCGGAACGTAACTATGGCTACACCTTC.

The V call is TRBV20-1, the J call TRBJ2-1, with 14 bases matching TRBD2. CDR3 length: 14 residues. In germline, CDR1 is DFQATT, CDR2 SNEGSKA (reference sequence). The junction had 4 bases not matched to a gene; V was cut back by 6 bases and J by 6 bases. The CDR3 DNA sequence: TGCAGTGCCAGCGGGACTAGCGGGAGCAATGAGCAGTTCTTC. This gives the protein CSASGTSGSNEQFF.

J is TRBJ2-3 and V is TRBV20-1, with 9 bases that match TRBD2. The CDR3 runs 15 residues. The J segment lost 2 bases and the V segment lost 6 bases, leaving 9 bases of the junction unmatched. The germline V gene encodes CDR1 DFQATT and CDR2 SNEGSKA (reference sequence). In DNA form, the CDR3 reads TGCAGTGCAGAGGGACTAGCCGACGACACAGATACGCAGTATTTT. It specifies CSAEGLADDTDTQYF.

This chain joins TRBV7-6 and TRBJ2-5, with D possibly TRBD2 on 6 matching bases. Germline values: CDR1 SGHVS, CDR2 FNYEAQ. The CDR3 length is 13 residues. Trimming pared 2 bases from V and 5 bases from J, leaving 9 bases between. CDR3 in DNA: TGTGCCAGCAGCTTACCCAGCGGGGAGACCCAGTACTTC. Protein product: CASSLPSGETQYF.

The chain is built from TRBV7-8 and TRBJ1-2; D uncertain. This CDR3 is 12 amino acids long. Trimming left V 2 bases short and J 8 bases short, with 9 bases between. Germline CDR1 is SGHVS and CDR2 is FQNEAQ. The DNA of the CDR3 is TGTGCCAGCAGCTTATCCGTTGACGGCTACACCTTC. Amino acid sequence: CASSLSVDGYTF.

The genes are TRBV20-1 and TRBJ2-7; TRBD1 matches 9 bases. Per the germline V gene, CDR1 is DFQATT and CDR2 is SNEGSKA (reference sequence). Germline trimming cut 6 bases from V and 7 bases from J; bases unmatched to any gene: 10. This CDR3 region has 13 residues. CDR3 protein: CSAARDRAWEQYF. For the CDR3, the DNA is TGCAGTGCCGCGAGGGACAGGGCGTGGGAGCAGTACTTC.

The J gene is TRBJ1-1, the V gene TRBV20-1; D possibly corresponds to TRBD1 (5 bases). This CDR3 has 14 residues. The V end was cut by 0 bases, the J end by 6 bases, with 14 bases between. Germline CDR1 and CDR2: DFQATT and SNEGSKA (reference sequence). The CDR3 protein is CSAREGREVAEAFF. The CDR3 DNA follows: TGCAGTGCTAGAGAGGGCAGGGAGGTCGCTGAAGCTTTCTTT.

The V and J genes are TRBV29-1 and TRBJ2-3; 7 positions agree with TRBD1. The CDR3 is 12 amino acids. In germline, CDR1 is SQVTM, CDR2 ANQGSEA. Trimming removed 3 bases from V and 5 bases from J; junction bases left unmatched: 2. The CDR3: CSVETGKDTQYF. The CDR3 nucleotides are TGCAGCGTTGAGACAGGGAAAGATACGCAGTATTTT.

The chain recombines TRBV24-1 with TRBJ1-2; D is possibly TRBD1 (5 bases). The CDR3 contains 16 residues. Trimming took 8 bases from V and 0 from J, leaving 18 bases between them. Germline V gene sequence: CDR1 KGHDR, CDR2 SFDVKD. For the CDR3, the DNA is TGTGCCACCACGAGTGTGCGGAGGGGACCTAACTATGGCTACACCTTC. Amino acids: CATTSVRRGPNYGYTF.

This clonotype was counted ten times or more. The rearrangement joins TRBV5-1 to TRBJ2-1, with D possibly matching TRBD1 (6 bases). Germline values: CDR1 SGHRS, CDR2 YFSETQ. Trimming removed 0 bases at V and 5 bases at J, with 15 bases between. The CDR3 covers 16 residues. CDR3 sequence (DNA): TGCGCCAGCAGCTTGGACAGGGCGGAGATAAACAATGAGCAGTTCTTC. It codes for CASSLDRAEINNEQFF.

The chain couples TRBV20-1 to TRBJ1-6; D remains ambiguous. This CDR3 contains 13 residues. Germline V gives CDR1 DFQATT, CDR2 SNEGSKA (reference sequence). V was clipped by 1 base and J by 7 bases, with 8 bases between them. CDR3 residues: CSARVDINSPLHF. DNA for the CDR3: TGCAGTGCTAGAGTAGATATAAATTCACCCCTCCACTTT.

A note on this clonotype: One end of the junction fails to match germline, which may point to a read error. The chain employs TRBV10-2 and TRBJ2-1; D unclear. The CDR3 has 13 residues. Germline lookup yields CDR1 WSHSY and CDR2 SAAADI. The CDR3 DNA reads as TGTGCCAGCAGCTTAGTGAAGCACAATGAGCAGTTCTTC. It is translated as CASSLVKHNEQFF.

This clonotype was counted only a few times. V usage is TRBV20-1 and J usage is TRBJ2-5; 8 bases match TRBD2. V shed 2 bases, J shed 5 bases, and the junction held 16 bases outside the gene matches. Germline CDR1 reads DFQATT; CDR2 reads SNEGSKA (reference sequence). The CDR3 loop spans 17 amino acids. CDR3 in amino acids: CSARPLESGGIAETQYF. The CDR3 coding sequence is TGCAGTGCTAGACCCCTCGAAAGCGGGGGTATCGCGGAGACCCAGTACTTC.

As regards this clonotype: At one of its ends the junction is not consistent with the germline gene, which may arise from a read error. The chain couples TRBV10-3 to TRBJ2-2, with 10 positions matching TRBD2. The germline gives CDR1 ENHRY, CDR2 SYGVKD. This CDR3 spans 19 amino acids. CDR3 amino acids: CASSYSMVTGLADGGELFF. CDR3 nucleotides: TGTGCCAGCAGTTACTCGATGGTCACCGGACTAGCGGATGGCGGGGAGCTGTTTTTT.

This clonotype came up a few times. The rearrangement links TRBV19 to TRBJ1-2; 12 nucleotides line up with TRBD1. CDR1 and CDR2 from the germline V gene are LNHDA and SQIVND (reference sequence). The CDR3 covers 16 residues. With V trimmed by 4 bases and J by 7 bases, 10 bases remained unmatched. CDR3 protein: CASSTAGTGGGLGYTF. The CDR3 region has the DNA TGTGCCAGTAGTACCGCTGGGACAGGGGGCGGTCTTGGCTACACCTTC.

This chain uses TRBV15 with TRBJ2-6; D ambiguous. V was pared by 2 bases and J by 0 bases, with 11 bases between. This CDR3 comprises 17 residues. CDR1 is LNHNV and CDR2 is YYDKDF in the germline V gene (reference sequence). The CDR3 here is CATSRLKWASGANVLTF. Written as DNA, the CDR3 is TGTGCCACCAGCAGATTGAAGTGGGCCTCTGGGGCCAACGTCCTGACTTTC.

This chain uses TRBV19 with TRBJ1-5; weak D call: TRBD1 (6 bases). CDR3 length: 15 amino acids. Germline assignment: CDR1 LNHDA and CDR2 SQIVND (reference sequence). The V end was cut by 6 bases, the J end by 0 bases, with 12 bases between. CDR3 nucleotide sequence: TGTGCCAGTAGGGGGGGGCTGAATAGCAATCAGCCCCAGCATTTT. Translating gives CASRGGLNSNQPQHF.

The chain employs TRBV20-1 and TRBJ1-2; maybe TRBD1 (5 bases). CDR1 and CDR2 from the germline V gene are DFQATT and SNEGSKA (reference sequence). The CDR3 is 14 residues long. Trimming removed 6 bases from V and 8 bases from J, with 22 bases in between. CDR3 sequence: CSAHVSTGPRGYTF. For the CDR3, the DNA is TGCAGTGCCCATGTGTCTACGGGACCTCGCGGCTACACCTTC.

The CDR3 DNA is TGTGCCACCAGCAATAAGGGAGGCACTGAAGCTTTCTTT. Translated, it gives CATSNKGGTEAFF. The chain recombines TRBV15 with TRBJ1-1; no clear D. The CDR3 length is 13 residues. Germline loops: CDR1 LNHNV, CDR2 YYDKDF (reference sequence). Trimming removed 4 bases from V and 4 bases from J, with 10 bases in between.

The rearrangement joins TRBV7-2 to TRBJ1-6, with TRBD1 matching 7 bases. CDR1 is SGHTA and CDR2 is FQGNSA in the germline V gene. The length of the CDR3 is 14 residues. With 6 bases clipped from V and 8 bases from J, the junction kept 7 bases outside the gene matches. The CDR3 bases are TGTGCCAGCAGTTCTCGGACAGGTTATTCACCCCTCCACTTT. As protein: CASSSRTGYSPLHF.